A single sample is the source of the 3 T cell receptor beta chains below, sequenced in a study of T cell repertoires in cytomegalovirus infection. These receptors are not linked to any known antigen. TCRdb reprocessed the reads via MiXCR and lists one record per CDR3 protein. The profile shows about 120,000 distinct CDR3 sequences, 30% of them singletons. Sequencing was performed on CD8+ T cells from cultured PBMCs, taken from culture after CMV antigen stimulation. All receptors derive from a human donor in good health (CMV status not recorded). Some clones in this sample may be carry-over from other donors' samples.

This clonotype was seen only a few times. Written as DNA, the CDR3 is TGTGCCAGCAGTGAACCCAGACTAGGGAATCGTCAGCCCCAGCATTTT. This translates into CASSEPRLGNRQPQHF. The chain joins TRBV6-1 to TRBJ1-5; D remains unclear. CDR3 length: 16 amino acids. Germline CDR1 is MNHNS and CDR2 is SASEGT. The V end was cut by 2 bases, the J end by 6 bases, with 17 bases between.

This clonotype has more than one count but fewer than ten. The chain couples TRBV6-1 to TRBJ2-7; D not certain. V lost 6 bases, J lost 3 bases, and 15 bases lay in between. Germline CDR1 is MNHNS and CDR2 is SASEGT. This CDR3 comprises 14 residues. The CDR3 coding sequence is TGTGCCAGCAGCCCGGTCGGCCTGTACTACGAGCAGTACTTC. It encodes CASSPVGLYYEQYF.

The CDR3 DNA follows: TGTGCCAGCAGCAACAGGGGGCAGCTAAGGACAGATACGCAGTATTTT. It yields the protein CASSNRGQLRTDTQYF. The genes are TRBV7-4 and TRBJ2-3, with 9 bases fitting TRBD1. With V trimmed by 5 bases and J by 3 bases, 9 bases remained unmatched. Germline values: CDR1 SGHVT, CDR2 SQSDAQ. The CDR3 covers 16 residues.